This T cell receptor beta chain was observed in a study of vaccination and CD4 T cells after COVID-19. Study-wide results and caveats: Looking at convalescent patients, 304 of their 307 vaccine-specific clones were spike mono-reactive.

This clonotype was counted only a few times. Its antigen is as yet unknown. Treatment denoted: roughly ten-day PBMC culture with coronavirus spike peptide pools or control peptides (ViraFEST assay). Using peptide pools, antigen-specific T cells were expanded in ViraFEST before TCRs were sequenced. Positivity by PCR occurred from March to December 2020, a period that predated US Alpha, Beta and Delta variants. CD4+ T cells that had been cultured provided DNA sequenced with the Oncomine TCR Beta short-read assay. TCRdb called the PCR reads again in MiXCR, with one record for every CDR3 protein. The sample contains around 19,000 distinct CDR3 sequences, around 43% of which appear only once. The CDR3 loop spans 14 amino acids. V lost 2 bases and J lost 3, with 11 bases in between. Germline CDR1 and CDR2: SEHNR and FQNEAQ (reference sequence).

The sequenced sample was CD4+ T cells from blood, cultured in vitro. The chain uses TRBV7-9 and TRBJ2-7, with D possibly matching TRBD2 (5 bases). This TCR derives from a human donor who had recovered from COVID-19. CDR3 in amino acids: CASSLSGRNYEQYF. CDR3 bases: TGTGCCAGCAGCTTATCGGGGAGAAACTACGAGCAGTACTTC.